These 8 T cell receptor beta chains came from one sample sequenced in a study of T cell repertoires in cytomegalovirus infection. TCRdb fed the reads into MiXCR, producing one record per CDR3 protein. The repertoire holds 200,000 to 300,000 distinct CDR3 sequences, with 6.5% as singletons. Sequences were obtained from PBMCs. The receptors shown here come from a human donor in good health (CMV status not recorded). Some clones in this sample may be carry-over from other donors' samples.

This clonotype occurred many times. The V gene is TRBV5-4, the J gene TRBJ2-1; D possibly matches TRBD1 or TRBD2 (5 bases each). Germline V gives CDR1 SGHNT, CDR2 YYREEE (reference sequence). This CDR3 comprises 13 residues. With 4 bases removed from V and 7 bases from J, the gap between germline ends came to 12 bases. The chain's CDR3 is CASSHSRGNEQFF. The CDR3 DNA is TGTGCCAGCAGCCACTCGAGGGGTAATGAGCAGTTCTTC.

This clonotype came up a few times. The chain couples TRBV24-1 to TRBJ2-5; 10 bases map to TRBD2. CDR1 is KGHDR and CDR2 is SFDVKD in the germline V gene. This CDR3 has 15 amino acids. V lost 4 bases and J lost 4; bases outside the gene matches: 5. As DNA, the CDR3 is TGTGCCACCAGTGACCGGAGCGGGGGGGCAGAGACCCAGTACTTC. This gives the protein CATSDRSGGAETQYF.

This clonotype was recorded a few times. V and J are TRBV11-2 and TRBJ1-6; 8 positions match TRBD1. V dropped 11 bases and J dropped 4; count of bases not matched to a gene: 7. The V gene's germline CDR1 is SGHAT and CDR2 FQNNGV. This CDR3 comprises 14 residues. Here the CDR3 DNA reads TGTGCCTCCACGGGGACAGGATATAATTCACCCCTCCACTTT. This translates into CASTGTGYNSPLHF.

This clonotype has at least ten counts. V and J are TRBV7-2 and TRBJ2-1; 10 bases fit TRBD2. The CDR3 extends over 16 amino acids. The germline CDR1 and CDR2 sequences are SGHTA and FQGNSA. V dropped 4 bases and J dropped 7; count of bases not matched to a gene: 10. CDR3 coding DNA: TGTGCCAGCAGCTCAGGATCGGGACTAGCGTCTAATGAGCAGTTCTTC. This encodes CASSSGSGLASNEQFF. Based on the CDR3 plus reference TRBV7-2 and TRBJ2-1, the full variable domain is GAGVSQSPSNKVTEKGKDVELRCDPISGHTALYWYRQSLGQGLEFLIYFQGNSAPDKSGLPSDRFSAERTGGSVSTLTIQRTQQEDSAVYLCASSSGSGLASNEQFFGPGTRLTVL.

The CDR3 DNA is TGTGTGGCTCTGACTAGCGAGGCCTACAATGAGCAGTTCTTC. This codes for CVALTSEAYNEQFF. The rearrangement links TRBV30 to TRBJ2-1; 8 bases agree with TRBD2. The germline gives CDR1 GTSNPN, CDR2 SVGIG (reference sequence). This CDR3 contains 14 residues.

This clonotype was counted at least ten times. The rearrangement joins TRBV19 to TRBJ2-1; 13 bases are a match to TRBD2. The CDR3 is 17 residues long. CDR1 is LNHDA and CDR2 is SQIVND in the germline V gene (reference sequence). The V and J ends lost 0 bases and 6 bases, in that order; junction bases with no gene match: 5. The CDR3 sequence is CASSIESGTSGANEQFF. The CDR3 region has the DNA TGTGCCAGTAGTATAGAGTCAGGGACTAGCGGGGCCAATGAGCAGTTCTTC. The variable domain in full, with the rest retrieved from reference TRBV19 and TRBJ2-1, is DGGITQSPKYLFRKEGQNVTLSCEQNLNHDAMYWYRQDPGQGLRLIYYSQIVNDFQKGDIAEGYSVSREKKESFPLTVTSAQKNPTAFYLCASSIESGTSGANEQFFGPGTRLTVL.

Ten or more counts support this clonotype. J is TRBJ1-2 and V is TRBV6-5; maybe TRBD1 (5 bases). The germline CDR1 and CDR2 sequences are MNHEY and SVGAGI. V was shortened by 0 bases and J by 4 bases, with 12 bases between the two germline ends. This CDR3 spans 15 amino acids. Here the CDR3 reads CASSYSNGASYGYTF. CDR3 DNA: TGTGCCAGCAGTTACTCCAACGGGGCAAGCTATGGCTACACCTTC.

This clonotype occurred many times. The chain employs TRBV7-2 and TRBJ1-2; 9 bases map to TRBD1. The CDR3 is 14 amino acids. The germline V gene has CDR1 SGHTA and CDR2 FQGNSA. J gave up 2 bases and V 3 bases, and 1 base lay outside the gene matches. Here the CDR3 reads CASSLGTGNYGYTF. The DNA for the CDR3 is TGTGCCAGCAGCTTGGGGACAGGGAACTATGGCTACACCTTC.